Below are 9 T cell receptor beta chains sequenced from a single sample in a study of multiple sclerosis patients with progressive multifocal leukoencephalopathy. Data came from immunoSEQ multiplex PCR; TCRdb stores just in-frame clones and leaves some out. The sample lists about 30,000 clones, roughly 86% occurring once. Stated time point: 5 to 6 months of natalizumab therapy. Sequenced here: PBMCs, sampled from a patient treated with natalizumab. All receptors come from a human donor with multiple sclerosis.

The chain has TRBV5-1 and TRBJ2-7, with a weak D call TRBD1 (5 bases). Per the germline V gene, CDR1 is SGHRS and CDR2 is YFSETQ. This CDR3 is built from 14 residues. V was pared by 3 bases and J by 6 bases, with 16 bases between. DNA for the CDR3: TGCGCCAGCAGCTCTGGACATTTAGGCGGCGAGCAGTACTTC. Its translation: CASSSGHLGGEQYF.

The CDR3 nucleotides read TGTGCCAGCAGTTTGGCCCCGGCCTATGAGCAGTTCTTC. Translation: CASSLAPAYEQFF. The gene calls are TRBV28 and TRBJ2-1; D remains unclear. The V end was cut by 3 bases, the J end by 8 bases, with 11 bases between. CDR3 length equals 13 residues. Germline V CDR1 and CDR2: MDHEN, SYDVKM.

The J gene is TRBJ2-1, the V gene TRBV7-2; 7 nucleotides align to TRBD2. The CDR3 extends over 14 amino acids. J lost 14 bases, V lost 5 bases, and 15 bases had no gene match. Germline V gene data show CDR1 as SGHTA and CDR2 as FQGNSA. The CDR3 reads CASSPDPGGSSEFF. Written as DNA, the CDR3 is TGTGCCAGCAGCCCAGATCCCGGCGGGAGCAGCGAGTTCTTC.

The chain recombines TRBV27 with TRBJ2-7; D gene uncertain. The CDR3 is made up of 13 amino acids. V lost 3 bases and J 2 bases, leaving 8 bases between the germline ends. Germline V lookup: CDR1 MNHEY, CDR2 SMNVEV (reference sequence). For the CDR3, the DNA is TGTGCCAGCAGTTTCCGTCAGGCCTACGAGCAGTACTTC. Amino acids: CASSFRQAYEQYF.

The gene calls are TRBV28 and TRBJ2-5; 12 bases line up with TRBD2. Germline CDR1 is MDHEN and CDR2 is SYDVKM. This CDR3 has 14 residues. V was pared by 5 bases and J by 12 bases, with 10 bases of the junction left unmatched. This CDR3 is CASSPKLAGGWEYF. DNA of the CDR3: TGTGCCAGCAGTCCGAAGCTAGCGGGAGGGTGGGAGTACTTC.

This rearrangement joins TRBV6-5 to TRBJ2-1; no firm D call. Germline-derived CDR1 and CDR2 are MNHEY and SVGAGI. The CDR3 totals 13 residues. V gave up 3 bases and J gave up 7 bases, with 10 bases separating them. CDR3 sequence reads: CASSYLLGNEQFF. In DNA, the CDR3 is TGTGCCAGCAGTTATCTTCTAGGGAATGAGCAGTTCTTC.

The gene calls are TRBV10-3 and TRBJ2-2; 8 bases map to TRBD2. V gave up 6 bases and J gave up 3 bases; unmatched junction bases: 0. The germline V gene encodes CDR1 ENHRY and CDR2 SYGVKD. The CDR3 sequence is 13 residues long. CDR3 sequence reads: CAISGRDTGELFF. The CDR3, as DNA: TGTGCCATCAGCGGGAGGGACACCGGGGAGCTGTTTTTT.

The rearrangement joins TRBV28 to TRBJ2-5, with D tentatively TRBD1 (5 bases). The J call is doubtful: the DNA matches TRBJ2-7 better. The CDR3 has 13 residues. Germline V gene sequence: CDR1 MDHEN, CDR2 SYDVKM. The CDR3 sequence is CASGAGAGYEQYF. The CDR3 bases are TGTGCCAGCGGTGCCGGAGCAGGGTACGAGCAGTACTTC.

CDR3 sequence reads: CASSPGQSNQPQHF. In DNA, the CDR3 is TGTGCCAGCTCACCGGGACAGAGCAATCAGCCCCAGCATTTT. The rearrangement joins TRBV18 to TRBJ1-5; TRBD1 agrees at 7 bases. J lost 1 base, V lost 3 bases, and 0 bases had no gene match. The CDR3 totals 14 residues. Germline V gene lookup returns CDR1 KGHSH and CDR2 LQKENI.